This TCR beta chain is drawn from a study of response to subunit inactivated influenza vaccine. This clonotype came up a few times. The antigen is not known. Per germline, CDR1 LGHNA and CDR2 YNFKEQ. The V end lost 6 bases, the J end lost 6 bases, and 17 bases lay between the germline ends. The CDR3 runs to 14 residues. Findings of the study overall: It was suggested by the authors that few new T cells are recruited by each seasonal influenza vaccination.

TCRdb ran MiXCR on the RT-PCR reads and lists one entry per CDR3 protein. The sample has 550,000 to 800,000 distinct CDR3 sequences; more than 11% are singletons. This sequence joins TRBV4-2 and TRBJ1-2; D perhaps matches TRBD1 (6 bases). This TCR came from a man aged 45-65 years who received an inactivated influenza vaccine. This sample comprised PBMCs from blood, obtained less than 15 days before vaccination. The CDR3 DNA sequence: TGTGCCAGCAGTCAGACGGGGGCAAGCGATGGCTACACCTTC. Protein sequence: CASSQTGASDGYTF.